The 8 T cell receptor beta chains reported below all come from one sample, sequenced in a study of blood T cell repertoires in COVID-19. Assay: immunoSEQ multiplex PCR; the TCRdb copy retains only in-frame clones and omits some. The table lists about 370,000 clones, over 75% of them singletons. The source material was PBMCs or T cells enriched from blood (not recorded which). Receptors were obtained from a young man who had recovered from COVID-19.

The chain combines TRBV6-5 with TRBJ1-5; 7 bases line up with TRBD1. The CDR3 is made up of 15 amino acids. The junction had 7 bases not matched to a gene; V was cut back by 6 bases and J by 2 bases. Germline CDR1 is MNHEY and CDR2 is SVGAGI. The CDR3 spells CASSETGIGNQPQHF. DNA for the CDR3: TGTGCCAGCAGCGAGACAGGGATCGGCAATCAGCCCCAGCATTTT.

V and J are TRBV4-3 and TRBJ2-3; a weak D match, TRBD2 (5 bases). Trimming cost V 0 bases and J 2 bases, with 15 bases left between them. The CDR3 length is 17 residues. Germline lookup yields CDR1 LGHNA and CDR2 YSLEER. CDR3 bases: TGCGCCAGCAGCCAAGACCATGAACGGGAACCCACAGATACGCAGTATTTT. This sequence encodes CASSQDHEREPTDTQYF.

The chain uses TRBV10-2 and TRBJ2-1, with TRBD2 matching over 8 bases. V trimming: 6 bases; J trimming: 6 bases; junction bases outside the gene matches: 10. The germline V gene encodes CDR1 WSHSY and CDR2 SAAADI. The CDR3 contains 15 residues. This CDR3 is CASRADSGMGNEQFF. CDR3 DNA: TGCGCCAGCAGGGCGGATAGCGGGATGGGCAATGAGCAGTTCTTC.

The CDR3 DNA reads TGCGCCAGCAGCCAAGATCCCGGACTAGCGGGGTCCCAAGAGACCCAGTACTTC. Amino acid sequence: CASSQDPGLAGSQETQYF. V is TRBV4-1 and J is TRBJ2-5; 12 bases fit TRBD2. This CDR3 region has 18 residues. Trimming cost V 0 bases and J 1 base; bases outside gene matches: 6. Germline values: CDR1 MGHRA, CDR2 YSYEKL.

In nucleotides, the CDR3 is TGTGCCAGCAGCCGGTATGGAGGCAGCACAGATACGCAGTATTTT. Amino acids: CASSRYGGSTDTQYF. V gene TRBV7-2 combines with J gene TRBJ2-3, with TRBD2 as a possible D gene (5 bases). This CDR3 is built from 15 residues. Looked up from germline, CDR1 is SGHTA and CDR2 is FQGNSA. The V end lost 5 bases, the J end lost 0 bases, and 12 bases lay between the germline ends.

This rearrangement joins TRBV28 to TRBJ1-2; D remains unclear. The CDR3 is made up of 13 amino acids. V was trimmed by 2 bases and J by 3 bases, leaving 7 bases between them. Germline V gives CDR1 MDHEN, CDR2 SYDVKM. The CDR3 loop reads CASSLERYYGYTF. For the CDR3, the DNA is TGTGCCAGCAGTTTAGAACGGTACTATGGCTACACCTTC.

The chain combines TRBV4-3 with TRBJ1-2; D uncertain. In germline, CDR1 is LGHNA, CDR2 YSLEER. Trimming stripped 0 bases from V and 4 bases from J, with 12 bases between. The CDR3 extends over 15 amino acids. CDR3 sequence: CASSQDPEGGYGYTF. CDR3 nucleotide sequence: TGCGCCAGCAGCCAAGATCCGGAGGGAGGCTATGGCTACACCTTC.

The chain combines TRBV11-2 with TRBJ2-3; D is perhaps TRBD1 (7 bases). Per the germline V gene, CDR1 is SGHAT and CDR2 is FQNNGV. V lost 3 bases and J 6 bases, leaving 16 bases between the germline ends. This CDR3 is 15 amino acids long. The CDR3 region has the DNA TGTGCCAGCAGCTTTGGAGGGGGCCCAGGGGATACGCAGTATTTT. Protein sequence: CASSFGGGPGDTQYF.